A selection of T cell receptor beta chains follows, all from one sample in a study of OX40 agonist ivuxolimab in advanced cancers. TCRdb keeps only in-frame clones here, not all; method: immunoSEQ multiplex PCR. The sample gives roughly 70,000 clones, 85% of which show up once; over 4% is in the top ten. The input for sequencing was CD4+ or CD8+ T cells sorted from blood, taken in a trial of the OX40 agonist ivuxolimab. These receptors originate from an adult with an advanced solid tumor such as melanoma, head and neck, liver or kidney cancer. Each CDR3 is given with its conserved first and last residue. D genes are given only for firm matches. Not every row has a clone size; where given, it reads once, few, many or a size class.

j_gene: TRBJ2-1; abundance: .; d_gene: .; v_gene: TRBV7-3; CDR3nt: TGTGCCAGCAGCCCGTCCTGGAGCTCCTACAATGAGCAGTTCTTC; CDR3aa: CASSPSWSSYNEQFF
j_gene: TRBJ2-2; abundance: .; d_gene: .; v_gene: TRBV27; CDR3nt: TGTGCCAGCAGTTCCTCAGGGGCCGTCGCCGGGGAGCTGTTTTTT; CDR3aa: CASSSSGAVAGELFF
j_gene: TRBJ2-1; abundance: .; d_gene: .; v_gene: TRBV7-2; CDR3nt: TGTGCCAGCAGCTTAGAAGGGACTGGCTCCCCCGTTGTCTTC; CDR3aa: CASSLEGTGSPVVF
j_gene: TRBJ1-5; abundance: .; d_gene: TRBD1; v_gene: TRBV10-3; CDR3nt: TGTGCCATCAGCCAGGACAGGAATCAGCCCCAGCATTTT; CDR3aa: CAISQDRNQPQHF
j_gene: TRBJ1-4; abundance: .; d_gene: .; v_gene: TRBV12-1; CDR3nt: TGTGCCAGCAGCTGCGCCGGGACAGGGAACCTGGGGGAAAAACTGTTTTTT; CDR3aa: CASSCAGTGNLGEKLFF
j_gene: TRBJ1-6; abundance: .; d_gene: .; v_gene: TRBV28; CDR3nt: TGTGCCAGCAGTTTGAGGACGGTGCATTCACCCCTCCACTTT; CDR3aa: CASSLRTVHSPLHF
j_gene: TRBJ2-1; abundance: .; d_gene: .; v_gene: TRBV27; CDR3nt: TGTGCCAGCAGTTTTAAAGACGGGCACAATGAGCAGTTCTTC; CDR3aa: CASSFKDGHNEQFF
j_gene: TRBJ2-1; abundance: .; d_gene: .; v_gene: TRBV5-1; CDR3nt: TGCGCCAGCAGCTCCGATTCCGCCCCATACAATGAGCAGTTCTTC; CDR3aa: CASSSDSAPYNEQFF
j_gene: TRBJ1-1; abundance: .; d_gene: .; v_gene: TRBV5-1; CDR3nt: TGCGCCAGCAGGCACAGGGTAGGTACTGAAGCTTTCTTT; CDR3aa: CASRHRVGTEAFF
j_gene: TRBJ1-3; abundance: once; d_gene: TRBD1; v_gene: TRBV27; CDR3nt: TGTGCCAGCGGACAGGGGTTCCCTGGAAACACCATATATTTT; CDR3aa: CASGQGFPGNTIYF
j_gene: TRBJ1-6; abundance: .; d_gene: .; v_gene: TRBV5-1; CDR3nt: TGCGCCAGCAGGCCCGGATCGAATTCACCCCTCCACTTT; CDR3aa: CASRPGSNSPLHF
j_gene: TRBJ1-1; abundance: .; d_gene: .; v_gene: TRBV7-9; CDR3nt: TGTGCCAGCACCCATTCGCAGGGGAACACTGAAGCTTTCTTT; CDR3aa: CASTHSQGNTEAFF
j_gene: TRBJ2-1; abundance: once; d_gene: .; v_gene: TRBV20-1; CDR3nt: TGCAGTGCTAGGGGGGTAAATGAGCAGTTCTTC; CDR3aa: CSARGVNEQFF
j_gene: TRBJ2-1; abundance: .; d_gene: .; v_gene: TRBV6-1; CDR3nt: TGTGCCAGCAGCGAACTTAACACTGAGCAGTTCTTC; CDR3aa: CASSELNTEQFF
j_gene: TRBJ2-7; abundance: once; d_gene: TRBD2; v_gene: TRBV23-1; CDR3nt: TGCGCCAGCGGGCCTCGGGAGGTCGGCGTTCTAGAGCAGTACTTC; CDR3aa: CASGPREVGVLEQYF